This T cell receptor beta chain was recorded in a study of OX40 agonist ivuxolimab in advanced cancers. Study context: Mean age around 60 years, range 23 to 79; around 80% male. General study results and limits: Among the lowest levels of clonal expansion were found in partial responders at 0.1-3.0 mg/kg.

TCRdb's table, derived via immunoSEQ multiplex PCR, lists solely in-frame clones and lacks some. The sample shows 50,000 to 65,000 clones, around four fifths of them seen only once. Regarding this clone: Its antigen remains unidentified.

This CDR3 has 14 amino acids. With 7 bases removed from V and 0 bases from J, the gap between germline ends came to 12 bases. Germline values: CDR1 ENHRY, CDR2 SYGVKD. This receptor was taken from an adult with an advanced solid tumor such as melanoma, head and neck, liver or kidney cancer. The chain couples TRBV10-3 to TRBJ1-1; possibly TRBD1 for D (6 bases). The source material was CD4+ or CD8+ T cells sorted from blood, sampled in a trial of the OX40 agonist ivuxolimab. The CDR3 sequence: CAITQTGVNTEAFF. Written as DNA, the CDR3 is TGTGCCATCACTCAGACAGGAGTGAACACTGAAGCTTTCTTT.